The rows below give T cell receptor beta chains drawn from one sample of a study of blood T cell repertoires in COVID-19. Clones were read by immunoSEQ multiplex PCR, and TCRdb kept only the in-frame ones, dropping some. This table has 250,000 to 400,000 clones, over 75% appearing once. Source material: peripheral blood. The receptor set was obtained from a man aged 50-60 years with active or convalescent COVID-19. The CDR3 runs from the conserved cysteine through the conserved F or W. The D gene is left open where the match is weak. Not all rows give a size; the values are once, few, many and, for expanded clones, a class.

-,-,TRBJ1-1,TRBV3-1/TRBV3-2,CASSLTGDTEAFF,TGTGCCAGCAGCCTCACGGGGGATACTGAAGCTTTCTTT
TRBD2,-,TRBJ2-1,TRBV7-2,CASSLSSSGGYEQFF,TGTGCCAGCAGCTTATCCTCTAGCGGGGGGTATGAGCAGTTCTTC
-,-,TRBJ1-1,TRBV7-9,CASSLAFTEAFF,TGTGCCAGCAGCTTGGCCTTCACTGAAGCTTTCTTT
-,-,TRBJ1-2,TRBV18,CASSPQGQNADGYTF,TGTGCCAGCTCACCGCAAGGACAGAACGCAGATGGCTACACCTTC
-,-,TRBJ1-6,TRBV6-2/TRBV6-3,CASSYFTTFYNSPLHF,TGTGCCAGCAGTTACTTTACCACCTTCTACAATTCACCCCTCCACTTT
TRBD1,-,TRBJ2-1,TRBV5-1,CASSFGQVRNEQFF,TGCGCCAGCAGCTTTGGACAGGTACGCAATGAGCAGTTCTTC
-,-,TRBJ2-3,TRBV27,CASSTRVPDTQYF,TGTGCCAGCAGTACTAGAGTCCCAGATACGCAGTATTTT
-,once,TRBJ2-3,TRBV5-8,CASSLWADTQYF,TGTGCCAGCAGCTTGTGGGCTGATACGCAGTATTTT
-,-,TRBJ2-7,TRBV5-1,CASSLGQVSYEQYF,TGCGCCAGCAGCTTGGGACAGGTCTCCTACGAGCAGTACTTC
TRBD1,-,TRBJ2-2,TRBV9,CASSGKGTGFTGELFF,TGTGCCAGCAGCGGAAAGGGGACAGGGTTCACCGGGGAGCTGTTTTTT
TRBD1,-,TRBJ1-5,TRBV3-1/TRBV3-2,CASSLGQGAVQPQHF,TGTGCCAGCAGCCTGGGACAGGGGGCCGTTCAGCCCCAGCATTTT
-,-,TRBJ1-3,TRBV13,CASRPAGSSRNTIYF,TGTGCCAGCAGACCAGCTGGGTCTAGCAGAAACACCATATATTTT
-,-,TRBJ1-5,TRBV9,CASSVGVNSNQPQHF,TGTGCCAGCAGCGTAGGAGTAAATAGCAATCAGCCCCAGCATTTT
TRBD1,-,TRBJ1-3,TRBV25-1,CASSDPGRGQGNTIYF,TGTGCCAGCAGTGATCCTGGCAGGGGGCAAGGAAACACCATATATTTT
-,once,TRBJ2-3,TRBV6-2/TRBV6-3,CASSPYTDTQYF,TGTGCCAGCAGTCCCTACACAGATACGCAGTATTTT
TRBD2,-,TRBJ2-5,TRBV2,CASKNIAGGGETQYF,TGTGCCAGCAAAAATATAGCGGGAGGAGGTGAGACCCAGTACTTC
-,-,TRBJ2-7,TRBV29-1,CSALAVAPRGEQYF,TGCAGCGCCTTGGCTGTAGCACCCCGGGGGGAGCAGTACTTC
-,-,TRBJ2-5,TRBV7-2,CASSLGPDQETQYF,TGTGCCAGCAGCTTAGGTCCGGACCAAGAGACCCAGTACTTC
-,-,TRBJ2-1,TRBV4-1,CASSPRSANSYNEQFF,TGCGCCAGCAGCCCTCGATCCGCGAACTCCTACAATGAGCAGTTCTTC
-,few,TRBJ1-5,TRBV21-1,CASSSKIRDRRNSNQPQHF,TGTGCCAGCAGCTCTAAGATTCGGGACAGGAGGAATAGCAATCAGCCCCAGCATTTT
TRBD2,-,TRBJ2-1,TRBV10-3,CAISEARTSGRSDEQFF,TGTGCCATCAGTGAGGCCCGGACTAGCGGGAGGTCGGATGAGCAGTTCTTC
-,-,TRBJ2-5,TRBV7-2,CASSHGRQSFQETQYF,TGTGCCAGCAGCCACGGGAGACAGTCCTTCCAAGAGACCCAGTACTTC
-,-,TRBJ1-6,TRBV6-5,CASSMWGADNSPLHF,TGTGCCAGCAGTATGTGGGGCGCGGATAATTCACCCCTCCACTTT
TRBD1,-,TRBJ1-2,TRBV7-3,CASSSPGQGNYGYTF,TGTGCCAGCAGCTCCCCGGGACAGGGGAACTATGGCTACACCTTC
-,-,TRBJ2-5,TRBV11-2,CASSSSYQETQYF,TGTGCCAGCAGCTCTAGCTACCAAGAGACCCAGTACTTC
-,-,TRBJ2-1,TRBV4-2,CASSLNRDSTRGEQFF,TGTGCCAGCAGCCTCAACCGGGACTCGACAAGGGGCGAGCAGTTCTTC
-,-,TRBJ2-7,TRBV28,CASRGTPSYEQYF,TGTGCCAGCAGGGGGACACCTTCCTACGAGCAGTACTTC
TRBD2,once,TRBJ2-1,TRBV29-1,CSGTSVDNEQFF,TGCAGCGGGACTAGCGTTGACAATGAGCAGTTCTTC
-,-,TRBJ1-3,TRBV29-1,CSVSNRGGSLYF,TGCAGCGTCTCAAATAGGGGGGGATCCCTATATTTT
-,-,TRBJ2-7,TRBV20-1,CSASLSAYEQYF,TGCAGTGCTAGTCTTAGCGCCTACGAGCAGTACTTC
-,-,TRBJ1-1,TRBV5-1,CASSLGFKTPANTEAFF,TGCGCCAGCAGCTTGGGGTTTAAGACACCAGCTAACACTGAAGCTTTCTTT
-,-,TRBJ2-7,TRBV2,CASSPDRYEQYF,TGTGCCAGCAGTCCTGACAGGTACGAGCAGTACTTC
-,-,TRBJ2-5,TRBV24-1,CATSDYGTSETQYF,TGTGCCACCAGTGATTATGGGACTTCCGAGACCCAGTACTTC
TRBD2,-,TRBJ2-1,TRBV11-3,CASSLIAGSYNEQFF,TGTGCCAGCAGCTTAATAGCGGGCTCCTACAATGAGCAGTTCTTC
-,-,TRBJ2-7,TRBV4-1,CASSQVQSSEQYF,TGCGCCAGCAGCCAAGTTCAGTCTAGCGAGCAGTACTTC
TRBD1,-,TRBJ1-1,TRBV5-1,CASSPNPGGVMDTEAFF,TGCGCCAGCAGCCCAAATCCAGGGGGAGTGATGGACACTGAAGCTTTCTTT
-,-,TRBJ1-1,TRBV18,CASSPQEIGQRTEAFF,TGTGCCAGCTCACCACAGGAAATCGGACAACGCACTGAAGCTTTCTTT
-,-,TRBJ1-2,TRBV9,CASSVELSRGYTF,TGTGCCAGCAGCGTAGAACTCTCTCGGGGCTACACCTTC
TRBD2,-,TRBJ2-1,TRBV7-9,CASSAGLAGVGEQFF,TGTGCCAGCAGCGCCGGACTAGCGGGAGTAGGCGAGCAGTTCTTC
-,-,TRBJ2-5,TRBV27,CASSKETQYF,TGTGCCAGTTCTAAAGAGACCCAGTACTTC
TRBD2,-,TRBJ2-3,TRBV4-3,CASSQVGLAGVTDTQYF,TGCGCCAGCAGCCAAGTTGGCCTAGCGGGAGTCACAGATACGCAGTATTTT